This T cell receptor (beta chain) was retrieved from a study of T cell responses to AZD1222 COVID-19 vaccine. In regard to this clone: Its antigen is unidentified.

Some clones are missing from TCRdb's copy, which holds only in-frame ones; the method was immunoSEQ multiplex PCR. The data contain roughly 70,000 clones, about 90% of them singletons. Notes on the study in general: The donors showed a predominance of white British ancestry and of females, with possible underestimation of clonal diversity.

The germline V gene encodes CDR1 SGHRS and CDR2 YFSETQ. This CDR3 spans 15 amino acids. V was trimmed by 2 bases and J by 6 bases, leaving 14 bases between them. The chain joins TRBV5-1 to TRBJ2-2, with D possibly being TRBD1 (6 bases). The input for sequencing was peripheral blood, taken 28 days after the second AZD1222 dose. The source of this sequence is an adult who received the AZD1222 COVID-19 vaccine. The CDR3 loop is CASSFHTGYSGELFF. CDR3 DNA: TGCGCCAGCAGCTTTCATACAGGGTATTCCGGGGAGCTGTTTTTT.